One T cell receptor beta chain is described in this entry. Per the study methods: Reference gene primer amplification gave estimated nucleated cell counts. Measured with immunoSEQ multiplex PCR; TCRdb has only the in-frame clones, and not every one. The V and J calls and clone size were taken over from that table, and D and trimming were inferred from the DNA. The sample consists of around 160,000 clones, over 80% of them appearing once. This sample is drawn from a study of blood T cell repertoires in COVID-19. Study details: COVID-19 samples, acute and convalescent, were from the United States, Italy and Spain.

This study enrolled people aged about 18 to 100 from around 26 US geographic areas. The source is a woman between 50 and 59 years old who had been exposed to COVID-19. The sequenced sample consisted of PBMCs or T cells enriched from blood (not recorded which).

This CDR3 reads CASSVRGGYTEAFF. Here the CDR3 DNA reads TGTGCCAGCAGCGTAAGGGGGGGTTACACTGAAGCTTTCTTT. This sequence joins TRBV7-3 and TRBJ1-1; the D gene is possibly TRBD1 (6 bases). V lost 5 bases to trimming and J lost 3 bases, with 13 bases between them. The CDR3 contains 14 residues. Germline V CDR1 and CDR2: SGHTA, FQGTGA.